A selection of T cell receptor beta chains follows, all from one sample in a study of control samples from healthy donors and cancer patients. Repertoires were generated with immunoSEQ multiplex PCR, while TCRdb's copy carries only in-frame clones and drops some. The data contain some 94,000 clones, about 88% of them singletons. Sequenced sample: PBMCs. The source is a woman in her forties or fifties with colorectal cancer. CDR3s include the opening cysteine and the closing phenylalanine or tryptophan. D genes are given only for firm matches. Size is omitted from some rows. Given values are once, few, many or a class for expanded clones.

j_call	d_call	v_call	clone_size	cdr3_nt	cdr3_aa
TRBJ2-3	.	TRBV18	.	TGTGCCAGCTCACCGACAGTTTCGACAGATACGCAGTATTTT	CASSPTVSTDTQYF
TRBJ1-4	.	TRBV9	.	TGTGCCAGCAGCCAGGGCTATGGCGAAAAACTGTTTTTT	CASSQGYGEKLFF
TRBJ1-6	.	TRBV7-2	.	TGTGCCAGCAGCTCAACTCTGAATTCACCCCTCCACTTT	CASSSTLNSPLHF
TRBJ2-1	.	TRBV5-1	.	TGCGCCAGCAGCTTGGGGTCGACAGTCGGGGCAATCTGGTTCTTC	CASSLGSTVGAIWFF
TRBJ2-3	.	TRBV5-1	.	TGCGCCAGCTACCTCGACGGGGCAGATACGCAGTATTTT	CASYLDGADTQYF
TRBJ1-4	TRBD1	TRBV25-1	.	TGTGCCAGTTTTAATATCAGGGGGCAGGGTGAAAAACTGTTTTTT	CASFNIRGQGEKLFF
TRBJ2-1	.	TRBV6-2/TRBV6-3	.	TGTGCCAGCAGTGGCCAGGAGACAGCACACAATGAGCAGTTCTTC	CASSGQETAHNEQFF
TRBJ1-2	.	TRBV23-1	.	TGCGCCAGCAGTCCACTCCATTCACAGGGCCCGGCCTACTATGGCTACACCTTC	CASSPLHSQGPAYYGYTF
TRBJ1-4	.	TRBV5-5	.	TGTGCCAGCAGCCGGGACACCTCTAATGAAAAACTGTTTTTT	CASSRDTSNEKLFF
TRBJ1-6	TRBD1	TRBV7-2	.	TGTGCCAGCAGCTTAGAGAGGACAGGGGACTCACCCCTCCACTTT	CASSLERTGDSPLHF
TRBJ2-5	.	TRBV6-6	.	TGTGCCAGCGGAGGTTGGGAGACCCAGTACTTC	CASGGWETQYF
TRBJ1-1	.	TRBV6-2/TRBV6-3	.	TGTGCCAGCAGTTCGACAGGAGCCATGAACACTGAAGCTTTCTTT	CASSSTGAMNTEAFF
TRBJ2-3	TRBD1	TRBV3-1/TRBV3-2	.	TGTGCCAGCAGCCTCCCCGGGACAGGGTTCACAGATACGCAGTATTTT	CASSLPGTGFTDTQYF
TRBJ2-3	TRBD2	TRBV11-2	.	TGTGCCAGCACCGAGAAACGGCGGGGGGCCACAGATACGCAGTATTTT	CASTEKRRGATDTQYF
TRBJ2-2	TRBD1	TRBV9	.	TGTGCCAGCAGCGACAGGTACAGGGGAAGCACCGGGGAGCTGTTTTTT	CASSDRYRGSTGELFF
TRBJ2-2	TRBD2	TRBV3-1/TRBV3-2	.	TGTGCCAGCAGCCGCAGCGGGGGGGCCGGGGAGCTGTTTTTT	CASSRSGGAGELFF
TRBJ1-3	.	TRBV7-6	.	TGTGCCAGCAGCTCAGGTGCCTCTGGAAACACCATATATTTT	CASSSGASGNTIYF
TRBJ1-2	.	TRBV5-4	.	TGTGCCAGCAGCCGACGAGGGCTCGCGGGGGGCTACACCTTC	CASSRRGLAGGYTF
TRBJ1-5	TRBD1	TRBV7-6	.	TGTGCCAGCAGCCCTGGGACAGGATATCAGCCCCAGCATTTT	CASSPGTGYQPQHF
TRBJ2-5	TRBD2	TRBV5-5	.	TGTGCCAGCAGCTTGGCCGGCGGACTAGCGGGGAAGGAGACCCAGTACTTC	CASSLAGGLAGKETQYF
TRBJ1-1	.	TRBV5-6	.	TGTGCCAGCAGCTTGTTTGAGACAGAAGCTTTCTTT	CASSLFETEAFF
TRBJ1-5	.	TRBV4-1	.	TGCGCCAGCAGCCAAGATCCTGGGGCTGGACAGCCCCAGCATTTT	CASSQDPGAGQPQHF
TRBJ2-5	.	TRBV27	.	TGTGCCAGCAGCTTCGGAGACCAAGAGACCCAGTACTTC	CASSFGDQETQYF
TRBJ1-4	.	TRBV27	.	TGTGCCAGCAGTTTGGGACCCAGACGTGATGAAAAACTGTTTTTT	CASSLGPRRDEKLFF
TRBJ1-6	.	TRBV3-1/TRBV3-2	.	TGTGCCAGCAGAAAGGGCCAGGGCACCTATAATTCACCCCTCCACTTT	CASRKGQGTYNSPLHF
TRBJ2-1	TRBD2	TRBV9	.	TGTGCCAGCAACCCAAGCGGGGGGGCCATTAATGAGCAGTTCTTC	CASNPSGGAINEQFF
TRBJ2-3	.	TRBV9	.	TGTGCCAGCAGTCTCAGCTTTCGACCTAGCACAGATACGCAGTATTTT	CASSLSFRPSTDTQYF
TRBJ1-5	TRBD1	TRBV2	.	TGTGCCAGCAGAGTGGGAGGGGGCTTATATAGCAATCAGCCCCAGCATTTT	CASRVGGGLYSNQPQHF
TRBJ1-1	.	TRBV7-9	.	TGTGCCAGCAGCTTAGGAGGAGGGACTGAAGCTTTCTTT	CASSLGGGTEAFF
TRBJ2-1	.	TRBV6-2/TRBV6-3	.	TGTGCCAGCAGTAGACGTCCGGCCAGTGAGCAGTTCTTC	CASSRRPASEQFF
TRBJ2-1	TRBD2	TRBV7-9	once	TGTGCCAGCAGCTTAATAGCGGGGGGGTCAAACAATGAGCAGTTCTTC	CASSLIAGGSNNEQFF
TRBJ2-5	.	TRBV10-3	.	TGTGCCATCAGTGAGTCGTCTCAAGAGACCCAGTACTTC	CAISESSQETQYF
TRBJ1-6	.	TRBV3-1/TRBV3-2	.	TGTGCCAGCAGCCGCTTTCTACAGGGATTGGAGAATTCACCCCTCCACTTT	CASSRFLQGLENSPLHF
TRBJ1-2	TRBD1	TRBV29-1	.	TGCAGCGTTACGACAGGGGAGAGCTATGGCTACACCTTC	CSVTTGESYGYTF
TRBJ1-1	TRBD1	TRBV3-1/TRBV3-2	.	TGTGCCAGCAGCGCGCGACAGGGCATGAACACTGAAGCTTTCTTT	CASSARQGMNTEAFF
TRBJ2-3	TRBD2	TRBV19	.	TGTGCCAGTACCCCCCGTAGCGGGGGGGCCGGGTCGTCCGATACGCAGTATTTT	CASTPRSGGAGSSDTQYF
TRBJ2-5	TRBD2	TRBV5-1	.	TGCGCCAGCAGCTTGCTAGCGGGGGGGAGACAAGAGACCCAGTACTTC	CASSLLAGGRQETQYF
TRBJ2-3	TRBD2	TRBV10-3	.	TGTGCCATCAGTGAGCGGGGCGGGGGGGCGACAGATACGCAGTATTTT	CAISERGGGATDTQYF
TRBJ2-3	TRBD1	TRBV2	.	TGTGCCAGCAGTCTCCGACAGGGGAGCACAGATACGCAGTATTTT	CASSLRQGSTDTQYF
TRBJ2-1	.	TRBV10-3	.	TGTGCCATCAGTGAGTCACCCGGGACTCCCCCGTTCTTC	CAISESPGTPPFF
TRBJ2-5	.	TRBV19	.	TGTGCCAGTAGTAAAGCCCACACAGGGGAGACCCAGTACTTC	CASSKAHTGETQYF
TRBJ1-5	.	TRBV19	.	TGTGCCAGTAGTATTCGAGGGGCCGCGGGGAGCAATCAGCCCCAGCATTTT	CASSIRGAAGSNQPQHF
TRBJ2-2	.	TRBV2	.	TGTGCCAGCAGTGGGGAACAGAGGGGCGGGGAGCTGTTTTTT	CASSGEQRGGELFF
TRBJ1-5	.	TRBV5-6	once	TGTGCCAGCAGCTCCGGGGGAGGGAATCAGCCCCAGCATTTT	CASSSGGGNQPQHF
TRBJ2-3	.	TRBV3-1/TRBV3-2	.	TGTGCCAGCAGCCAAAGCACAGATACGCAGTATTTT	CASSQSTDTQYF
TRBJ1-1	.	TRBV5-8	.	TGTGCCAGCAGCTTGGCCTGGCGGAGTGAAGCTTTCTTT	CASSLAWRSEAFF
TRBJ2-5	.	TRBV5-5	.	TGTGCCAGCAGCTTTGGGGGGGCCGGGGAGACCCAGTACTTC	CASSFGGAGETQYF